The clone carrying this TCR beta chain has just a few counts. The CDR3 has 15 amino acids. V lost 3 bases to trimming and J lost 3 bases, with 15 bases between them. Germline V lookup: CDR1 DFQATT, CDR2 SNEGSKA (reference sequence). The data were taken from a study of regulatory T cells in long-lasting Graves disease. Arm-PCR of CDR3 regions and iRepertoire HTBI primers were the basis on which TCR beta libraries were built. TCRdb reprocessed the multiplex PCR reads via MiXCR and lists one record per CDR3 protein. The table has about 240,000 distinct CDR3 sequences, 20% to 25% seen once. Time point of the sample: newly diagnosed GD, antithyroid drugs for less than 3 months. The authors made the TCR library using RNA they extracted from PBMCs. An endocrinology unit in Xi'an, China, supplied the patients.

The J gene is TRBJ1-3, the V gene TRBV20-1; tentative D call: TRBD1 (6 bases). The source of this sequence is a female donor with Graves disease. Material: peripheral blood mononuclear cells (PBMCs), obtained at new diagnosis, from a patient treated with antithyroid drugs. CDR3 amino acids: CSAREGGAGGNTIYF. As DNA, the CDR3 is TGCAGTGCTAGGGAGGGGGGCGCGGGTGGAAACACCATATATTTT.